These 30 T cell receptor beta chains were sequenced from one sample in a study of cytomegalovirus exposure and HLA in healthy donors. The PCR contained 60 Vbeta and 13 Jbeta primers. This table comes from immunoSEQ multiplex PCR, and its TCRdb copy is limited to in-frame clones, with some not included. The data show approximately 150,000 clones, roughly 85% seen once. The specimen sequenced was PBMCs. These receptors were obtained from a woman aged 50 to 60 in good health and CMV-seronegative.

Only one count was recorded for this clone. The CDR3 DNA follows: TGTGCCAGGACATCAAGCGGGGGGTGGGAAGAGACCCAGTACTTC. Amino acids: CARTSSGGWEETQYF. The chain combines TRBV6-5 with TRBJ2-5, with 9 bases aligning to TRBD2. This CDR3 comprises 15 residues. Looked up from germline, CDR1 is MNHEY and CDR2 is SVGAGI. The ends lost 9 bases at V and 3 bases at J; junction bases unmatched: 11.

This clone was detected only a few times. The chain uses TRBV9 and TRBJ2-1; 10 bases are shared with TRBD1. This CDR3 has 15 residues. Germline values: CDR1 SGDLS, CDR2 YYNGEE. Trimming cost V 3 bases and J 9 bases; bases outside gene matches: 9. CDR3 in amino acids: CASSAGTGVWGEQFF. CDR3 nucleotides: TGTGCCAGCAGCGCCGGGACAGGGGTGTGGGGTGAGCAGTTCTTC.

The chain is built from TRBV19 and TRBJ1-2, with D tentatively TRBD1 (6 bases). CDR3 size: 14 residues. V was trimmed by 3 bases and J by 2 bases, leaving 10 bases between them. Germline V lookup: CDR1 LNHDA, CDR2 SQIVND (reference sequence). CDR3 DNA sequence: TGTGCCAGTAGTATCGCAGGGGACAACTATGGCTACACCTTC. This translates into CASSIAGDNYGYTF.

The V and J genes are TRBV5-4 and TRBJ2-3; 10 positions agree with TRBD1. Germline V lookup: CDR1 SGHNT, CDR2 YYREEE (reference sequence). The V segment lost 0 bases and the J segment 5 bases; nucleotides outside the gene matches: 6. The CDR3 length is 16 residues. CDR3 protein: CASSLVMGQGKDTQYF. CDR3 nucleotide sequence: TGTGCCAGCAGCTTGGTAATGGGACAGGGGAAAGATACGCAGTATTTT.

This clone was seen more than once but under ten times. The chain is built from TRBV29-1 and TRBJ1-3, with TRBD1 identical over 7 bases. In germline, CDR1 is SQVTM, CDR2 ANQGSEA. CDR3 size: 13 residues. Germline trimming cut 7 bases from V and 3 bases from J; bases unmatched to any gene: 6. The CDR3 loop reads CSGSTGSGNTIYF. CDR3 DNA sequence: TGCAGCGGATCGACAGGGAGTGGAAACACCATATATTTT.

V is TRBV7-2 and J is TRBJ2-3; 7 nucleotides agree with TRBD1. CDR1 is SGHTA, CDR2 FQGNSA, per germline. With V trimmed by 4 bases and J by 4 bases, 5 bases remained unmatched. The CDR3 consists of 14 residues. This chain's CDR3 is CASSSRTGSDTQYF. The CDR3 nucleotides are TGTGCCAGCAGCTCCAGGACAGGATCAGATACGCAGTATTTT.

V and J are TRBV18 and TRBJ2-5; TRBD2 matches 9 bases. Losses at the gene ends were 4 bases for V and 4 bases for J; bases not matched to a gene: 16. Germline V gives CDR1 KGHSH, CDR2 LQKENI. CDR3 length: 18 amino acids. The CDR3 sequence: CASSRKGSGRSSGETQYF. CDR3 sequence (DNA): TGTGCCAGCTCACGTAAAGGTAGCGGGAGATCATCAGGAGAGACCCAGTACTTC.

The chain uses TRBV28 and TRBJ1-2, with TRBD1 matching 8 bases. Germline loops: CDR1 MDHEN, CDR2 SYDVKM. This CDR3 spans 14 amino acids. V shed 6 bases and J 6 bases; nucleotides not matched to a gene: 9. The chain's CDR3 is CASRGTGGFNGYTF. Here the CDR3 DNA reads TGTGCCAGCAGGGGCACAGGGGGGTTTAATGGCTACACCTTC.

In its sample, this clone was seen a few times. The rearrangement uses TRBV4-1 and TRBJ1-2; 9 nucleotides align to TRBD1. The V gene end was trimmed by 2 bases and the J gene end by 5 bases; junction bases not matched to a gene: 6. Germline V gene sequence: CDR1 MGHRA, CDR2 YSYEKL. There are 15 residues in the CDR3. The CDR3 DNA reads as TGCGCCAGCAGCCAACTAGACAGGGGGGTTTATGGCTACACCTTC. Its translation is CASSQLDRGVYGYTF.

The CDR3: CASRPPGQGNEKLFF. CDR3 nucleotide sequence: TGTGCCAGCAGACCGCCGGGACAGGGGAATGAAAAACTGTTTTTT. The chain has TRBV7-9 and TRBJ1-4; 10 bases are a match to TRBD1. Unmatched junction bases numbered 6, after V lost 6 bases and J lost 5 bases. The germline V gene has CDR1 SEHNR and CDR2 FQNEAQ (reference sequence). This CDR3 is 15 amino acids long.

The chain is built from TRBV4-3 and TRBJ1-2; 7 nucleotides agree with TRBD1. The CDR3 totals 16 residues. CDR1 is LGHNA, CDR2 YSLEER, per germline. V shed 1 base and J 10 bases; nucleotides not matched to a gene: 15. The CDR3 is CASSQAATGTVRFYTF. The CDR3 nucleotides read TGCGCCAGCAGCCAAGCGGCCACCGGGACAGTTCGCTTCTACACCTTC.

This clone was seen once. The chain links TRBV7-8 to TRBJ1-1; 11 bases match TRBD1. This CDR3 comprises 14 residues. CDR1 and CDR2 (germline): SGHVS, FQNEAQ. J was trimmed by 4 bases and V by 5 bases; bases with no gene match: 3. CDR3 protein: CASSVGTGGTEAFF. As DNA, the CDR3 is TGTGCCAGCAGCGTCGGGACAGGGGGCACTGAAGCTTTCTTT.

This clone was seen a single time. The chain has TRBV7-3 and TRBJ2-3; D gene unclear. V lost 3 bases, J lost 7 bases, and 14 bases lay in between. The CDR3 is 14 amino acids. Germline V gene data show CDR1 as SGHTA and CDR2 as FQGTGA. CDR3: CASSFDGSLNTQYF. In DNA, the CDR3 is TGTGCCAGCAGCTTTGACGGGTCCCTGAATACGCAGTATTTT.

The rearrangement links TRBV6-4 to TRBJ1-5, with 7 bases lining up with TRBD1. Germline CDR1 MRHNA, CDR2 SNTAGT. This CDR3 has 15 residues. Germline trimming cut 6 bases from V and 0 bases from J; bases unmatched to any gene: 5. Here the CDR3 reads CASSATGDSNQPQHF. The CDR3 DNA reads TGTGCCAGCAGCGCTACAGGGGATAGCAATCAGCCCCAGCATTTT.

The chain combines TRBV7-9 with TRBJ2-4; maybe TRBD2 (5 bases). V was pared by 5 bases and J by 3 bases, with 20 bases between. This CDR3 spans 17 amino acids. Germline V gene sequence: CDR1 SEHNR, CDR2 FQNEAQ (reference sequence). This chain's CDR3 is CASSIHRVGVVKNIQYF. The CDR3 DNA is TGTGCCAGCAGCATACATAGAGTGGGAGTCGTCAAAAACATTCAGTACTTC.

The chain recombines TRBV5-1 with TRBJ2-3; tentatively, D is TRBD2 (6 bases). Trimming left V 0 bases short and J 6 bases short, with 23 bases between. Germline-derived CDR1 and CDR2 are SGHRS and YFSETQ. The CDR3 runs to 18 residues. CDR3 nucleotides: TGCGCCAGCAGCTTGGGCAAGAATTTCGGGGGACCGGTTGATACGCAGTATTTT. Residues: CASSLGKNFGGPVDTQYF.

J is TRBJ2-7 and V is TRBV6-5, with 12 bases aligning to TRBD2. The CDR3 sequence is 15 residues long. The V gene's germline CDR1 is MNHEY and CDR2 SVGAGI. V lost 8 bases to trimming and J lost 2 bases; unmatched junction nucleotides: 7. CDR3 residues: CASRLAGGPTYEQYF. DNA of the CDR3: TGTGCCAGCCGTCTAGCGGGAGGGCCCACCTACGAGCAGTACTTC.

This rearrangement joins TRBV5-1 to TRBJ2-1; D may be TRBD1 (6 bases). Germline CDR1 SGHRS, CDR2 YFSETQ. The CDR3 loop spans 15 amino acids. The V end was cut by 4 bases, the J end by 2 bases, with 13 bases between. In DNA form, the CDR3 reads TGCGCCAGCAGCATAACAGGGATAGCCTACAATGAGCAGTTCTTC. Protein: CASSITGIAYNEQFF.

In DNA, the CDR3 is TGCGCCAGCAGCCGAGGACAGGGGGTAAACACCGGGGAGCTGTTTTTT. Protein: CASSRGQGVNTGELFF. The gene calls are TRBV4-1 and TRBJ2-2, with 10 positions matching TRBD1. V dropped 4 bases and J dropped 2; count of bases not matched to a gene: 4. The CDR3 has 16 amino acids. The V gene's germline CDR1 is MGHRA and CDR2 YSYEKL.

The chain uses TRBV4-3 and TRBJ2-2, with D unresolved. The CDR3 covers 16 residues. Trimming left V 0 bases short and J 0 bases short, with 8 bases between. The germline V gene has CDR1 LGHNA and CDR2 YSLEER. CDR3 sequence reads: CASSQDAPTNTGELFF. The CDR3 coding sequence is TGCGCCAGCAGCCAAGATGCCCCTACGAACACCGGGGAGCTGTTTTTT.

J is TRBJ2-3 and V is TRBV7-2; 9 nucleotides agree with TRBD2. The trim removed 4 bases at V and 3 bases at J, leaving 5 bases unmatched. Germline assignment: CDR1 SGHTA and CDR2 FQGNSA. The CDR3 covers 15 residues. CDR3 nucleotide sequence: TGTGCCAGCAGCTATAGCGGGAGATCAACAGATACGCAGTATTTT. Translated: CASSYSGRSTDTQYF.

This CDR3 reads CASSYSSGALTQYF. DNA of the CDR3: TGTGCCAGCAGTTACTCTAGCGGAGCTCTTACGCAGTATTTT. The chain has TRBV6-6 and TRBJ2-3; weak D call: TRBD2 (6 bases). Germline V lookup: CDR1 MNHNY, CDR2 SVGAGI (reference sequence). The germline V and J ends were trimmed by 0 bases and 8 bases, with 12 bases remaining between them. The CDR3 sequence is 14 residues long.

The CDR3 here is CATSVNRDRNSPLHF. CDR3 sequence (DNA): TGTGCCACCAGCGTCAACCGGGACAGAAATTCACCCCTCCACTTT. This sequence joins TRBV15 and TRBJ1-6; 7 bases agree with TRBD1. CDR1 and CDR2 (germline): LNHNV, YYDKDF (reference sequence). V lost 5 bases to trimming and J lost 7 bases; unmatched junction nucleotides: 8. CDR3 length: 15 residues. Full variable domain (rest looked up from reference TRBV15 and TRBJ1-6): DAMVIQNPRYQVTQFGKPVTLSCSQTLNHNVMYWYQQKSSQAPKLLFHYYDKDFNNEADTPDNFQSRRPNTSFCFLDIRSPGLGDTAMYLCATSVNRDRNSPLHFGNGTRLTVT.

This clone appeared a few times. The rearrangement links TRBV6-5 to TRBJ1-5; D gene unclear. Germline V gives CDR1 MNHEY, CDR2 SVGAGI. V lost 0 bases and J 9 bases, leaving 12 bases between the germline ends. The CDR3 extends over 14 amino acids. Written as DNA, the CDR3 is TGTGCCAGCAGTTACTCTGCGGCGCCTTCGCCCCAGCATTTT. Its translation: CASSYSAAPSPQHF.

The chain is built from TRBV5-1 and TRBJ2-2, with TRBD1 matching 7 bases. Germline-derived CDR1 and CDR2 are SGHRS and YFSETQ. CDR3 size: 15 residues. J lost 1 base, V lost 4 bases, and 4 bases had no gene match. This CDR3 reads CASSNRQGNTGELFF. The CDR3 nucleotides are TGCGCCAGCAGCAATCGACAGGGGAACACCGGGGAGCTGTTTTTT.

This chain uses TRBV9 with TRBJ1-5, with TRBD1 as a possible D gene (6 bases). This CDR3 has 18 residues. CDR1 and CDR2 from the germline V gene are SGDLS and YYNGEE. V was trimmed by 3 bases and J by 0 bases, leaving 19 bases between them. The chain's CDR3 is CASSAGGAGPYSNQPQHF. The CDR3 coding sequence is TGTGCCAGCAGCGCGGGGGGGGCAGGCCCTTATAGCAATCAGCCCCAGCATTTT. Full variable domain (missing parts from reference TRBV9 and TRBJ1-5): DSGVTQTPKHLITATGQRVTLRCSPRSGDLSVYWYQQSLDQGLQFLIQYYNGEERAKGNILERFSAQQFPDLHSELNLSSLELGDSALYFCASSAGGAGPYSNQPQHFGDGTRLSIL.

CDR3 amino acids: CASSIGPQGSYEQYF. CDR3 bases: TGTGCCAGTAGTATAGGCCCGCAGGGATCCTACGAGCAGTACTTC. The rearrangement links TRBV19 to TRBJ2-7; a possible D gene is TRBD1 (5 bases). Germline CDR1 reads LNHDA; CDR2 reads SQIVND (reference sequence). The CDR3 covers 15 residues. Trimming removed 1 base from V and 1 base from J, with 11 bases in between.

The chain employs TRBV4-3 and TRBJ2-1, with D maybe TRBD2 (7 bases). The CDR3 is made up of 20 amino acids. V shed 3 bases and J shed 0 bases, with 24 bases lying between them. Germline CDR1 reads LGHNA; CDR2 reads YSLEER. CDR3 in amino acids: CASSHRGAESYLSSYNEQFF. CDR3 DNA sequence: TGCGCCAGCAGCCACCGGGGGGCAGAGTCTTATCTGTCCTCCTACAATGAGCAGTTCTTC.

The rearrangement joins TRBV7-2 to TRBJ1-5; TRBD1 matches at 9 bases. V was pared by 5 bases and J by 5 bases, with 4 bases of the junction left unmatched. CDR3 size: 14 residues. Per germline, CDR1 SGHTA and CDR2 FQGNSA. The chain's CDR3 is CASSPDRGDQPQHF. As DNA, the CDR3 is TGTGCCAGCAGCCCGGACAGGGGTGATCAGCCCCAGCATTTT.

The chain is built from TRBV19 and TRBJ1-1, with D possibly being TRBD1 (6 bases). CDR1 is LNHDA, CDR2 SQIVND, per germline (reference sequence). The CDR3 is made up of 16 amino acids. V was shortened by 3 bases and J by 7 bases, with 21 bases between the two germline ends. The CDR3 region has the DNA TGTGCCAGTAGTATCGGAACTTGGGACAAGAGGGGTGAAGCTTTCTTT. It specifies CASSIGTWDKRGEAFF.